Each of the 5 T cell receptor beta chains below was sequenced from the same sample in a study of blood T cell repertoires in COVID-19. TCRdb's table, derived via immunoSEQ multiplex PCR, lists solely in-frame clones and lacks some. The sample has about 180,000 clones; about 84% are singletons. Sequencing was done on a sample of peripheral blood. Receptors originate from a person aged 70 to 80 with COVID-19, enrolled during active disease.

The CDR3 loop reads CASRGTGILSSYNEQFF. The CDR3 DNA reads as TGTGCCAGCAGGGGAACAGGGATTCTTAGCTCCTACAATGAGCAGTTCTTC. The chain carries TRBV2 and TRBJ2-1; possible D gene TRBD1, 6 bases. V dropped 6 bases and J dropped 0 bases, with 18 bases sitting between them. Germline V gene sequence: CDR1 SNHLY, CDR2 FYNNEI. The CDR3 is 17 residues long.

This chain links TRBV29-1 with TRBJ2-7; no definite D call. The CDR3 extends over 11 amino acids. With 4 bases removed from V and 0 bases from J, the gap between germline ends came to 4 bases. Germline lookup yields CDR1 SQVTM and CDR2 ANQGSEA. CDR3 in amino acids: CSVVYSYEQYF. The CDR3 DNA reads TGCAGCGTTGTCTACTCCTACGAGCAGTACTTC.

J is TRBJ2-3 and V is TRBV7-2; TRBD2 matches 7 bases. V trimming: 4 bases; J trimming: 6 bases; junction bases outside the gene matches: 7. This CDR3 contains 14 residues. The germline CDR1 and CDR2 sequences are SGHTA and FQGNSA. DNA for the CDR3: TGTGCCAGCAGCTCAAGACTAGCTTGGGATACGCAGTATTTT. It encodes CASSSRLAWDTQYF.

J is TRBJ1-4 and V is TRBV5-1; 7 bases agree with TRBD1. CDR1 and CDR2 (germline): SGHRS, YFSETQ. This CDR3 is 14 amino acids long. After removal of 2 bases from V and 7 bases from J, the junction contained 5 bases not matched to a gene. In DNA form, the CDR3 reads TGCGCCAGCAGCTTTACAGGGGCGTTTGAAAAACTGTTTTTT. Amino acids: CASSFTGAFEKLFF.

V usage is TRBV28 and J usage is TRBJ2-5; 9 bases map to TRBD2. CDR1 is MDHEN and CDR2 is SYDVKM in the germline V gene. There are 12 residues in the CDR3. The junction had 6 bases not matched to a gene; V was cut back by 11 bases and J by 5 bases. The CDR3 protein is CACGGATETQYF. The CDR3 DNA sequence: TGTGCCTGCGGGGGGGCCACGGAGACCCAGTACTTC.